This TCR beta chain is drawn from a study of beta chain features in type 1 diabetes. Study observations and caveats: In every one of the four CD4+ subsets, TCRB CDR3s were moderately but significantly shorter in Type 1 diabetes patients. Insertion counts at VDJ junctions were lower in type 1 diabetes patients, who also showed more deletions there.

This CDR3 has 17 residues. The germline V and J ends were trimmed by 3 bases and 2 bases, with 16 bases remaining between them. Germline lookup yields CDR1 SEHNR and CDR2 FQNEAQ (reference sequence). Every bit of the isolated RNA underwent reverse transcription, so sequencing read expressed TCRB transcripts. The protocol was immunoSEQ multiplex PCR, while the TCRdb copy is restricted to in-frame clones and leaves out a portion. The profile covers 500,000 to 850,000 clones, with around 15% appearing a single time and around 0.04% taken by the ten largest. In this sample, this clone turned up a few times. Its antigen is as yet unknown. Using CD45RO/CCR7/CD25/CD127/CD95/CD27, CD4+ naive, central memory, regulatory and stem cell-like memory cells were sorted. Post-sort purity exceeded 98% for all sorted populations.

This receptor was taken from a man between 18 and 35 years old with type 1 diabetes. Specimen: naive CD4+ T cells from blood. The J gene is TRBJ2-2, the V gene TRBV7-9; D could derive from TRBD1 or TRBD2 (6 bases each). The CDR3 DNA reads as TGTGCCAGCAGCTTTTCGACTAGGGGGTCCAACACCGGGGAGCTGTTTTTT. Its protein product is CASSFSTRGSNTGELFF.